The rows below give T cell receptor beta chains drawn from one sample of a study of radiotherapy plus CTLA-4 blockade in lung cancer. The repertoire was sequenced with immunoSEQ multiplex PCR; TCRdb's copy has only in-frame clones and lacks some. Here the sample spans roughly 70,000 clones, about nine tenths being singletons. Sequences were derived from peripheral blood, sampled from a patient treated with radiotherapy plus ipilimumab. The receptors originated from a human donor with non-small cell lung cancer that progressed on radiotherapy plus ipilimumab. CDR3s include the opening cysteine and the closing phenylalanine or tryptophan. The D gene is left open where the match is weak. Only part of the rows carry a size: once, few, many, or a class if the clone is expanded.

J	D	length	size	V	CDR3	DNA
TRBJ2-2	-	14	-	TRBV7-9	CASSPPENTGELFF	TGTGCCAGCAGCCCCCCGGAGAACACCGGGGAGCTGTTTTTT
TRBJ2-5	-	16	-	TRBV19	CASSGQGQSFHGTQYF	TGTGCCAGTAGTGGCCAGGGTCAGTCTTTCCACGGGACCCAGTACTTC
TRBJ2-5	-	12	-	TRBV2	CASRKVGETQYF	TGTGCCAGCAGGAAGGTGGGGGAGACCCAGTACTTC
TRBJ2-5	TRBD1	13	-	TRBV29-1	CSVRDRVRETQYF	TGCAGCGTCCGCGACAGGGTTCGGGAGACCCAGTACTTC
TRBJ1-5	-	14	-	TRBV4-1	CASSLTGNNQPQHF	TGCGCCAGCAGCCTGACAGGTAACAATCAGCCCCAGCATTTT
TRBJ2-3	TRBD2	15	-	TRBV2	CASTRLAGTTDTQYF	TGTGCCAGCACGCGACTAGCGGGGACCACAGATACGCAGTATTTT
TRBJ1-4	-	16	few	TRBV4-1	CASSQGYVTTNEKLFF	TGCGCCAGCAGCCAAGGGTACGTCACAACTAATGAAAAACTGTTTTTT
TRBJ2-1	-	14	-	TRBV29-1	CSVEVGGAYNEQFF	TGCAGCGTTGAAGTTGGGGGCGCCTACAATGAGCAGTTCTTC
TRBJ1-2	-	15	-	TRBV28	CASRRNGGIDYGYTF	TGTGCCAGCAGACGAAACGGGGGAATCGACTATGGCTACACCTTC
TRBJ1-1	TRBD1	16	-	TRBV12-5	CASGLVAGQAPFGAFF	TGTGCTAGTGGTTTGGTAGCGGGACAGGCCCCATTCGGAGCTTTCTTT
TRBJ1-2	TRBD1	12	-	TRBV28	CASERTGSGYTF	TGTGCCAGCGAAAGGACAGGGTCTGGCTACACCTTC
TRBJ1-1	-	13	-	TRBV28	CASSVRINTEAFF	TGTGCCAGCAGCGTCAGGATTAACACTGAAGCTTTCTTT
TRBJ2-2	-	15	-	TRBV4-1	CASSQGTEYTGELFF	TGCGCCAGCAGCCAAGGGACAGAATACACCGGGGAGCTGTTTTTT
TRBJ2-3	-	15	-	TRBV28	CASSFPTGSTDTQYF	TGTGCCAGCAGTTTTCCGACAGGCAGCACAGATACGCAGTATTTT
TRBJ1-2	TRBD1	15	once	TRBV9	CASSAGDRPHAGYTF	TGTGCCAGCAGCGCCGGGGACAGGCCGCATGCGGGCTACACCTTC
TRBJ1-1	-	14	once	TRBV5-1	CASSRLGASTEAFF	TGCGCCAGCAGCCGATTGGGGGCGAGCACTGAAGCTTTCTTT
TRBJ2-3	-	14	medium-sized	TRBV11-1	CASRLAFTTDTQYF	TGTGCCAGCAGGCTAGCGTTCACCACAGATACGCAGTATTTT
TRBJ1-5	-	13	-	TRBV18	CASSPLPTVDQHF	TGTGCCAGCTCACCTTTGCCGACAGTCGACCAGCATTTT
TRBJ2-7	-	15	-	TRBV7-2	CASSASGTETYEQYF	TGTGCCAGCAGCGCCTCCGGGACTGAGACCTACGAGCAGTACTTC
TRBJ2-7	-	14	-	TRBV9	CASSPRQASYEQYF	TGTGCCAGCAGCCCCCGACAGGCCTCCTACGAGCAGTACTTC
TRBJ1-2	TRBD1	14	few	TRBV28	CASSLNRGSYGYTF	TGTGCCAGCAGTTTAAACAGGGGCAGCTATGGCTACACCTTC
TRBJ1-1	-	14	-	TRBV7-9	CASSPPRRNTEAFF	TGTGCCAGCAGCCCCCCGCGGAGGAACACTGAAGCTTTCTTT
TRBJ2-1	TRBD1	15	-	TRBV13	CASSLTGNAYNEQFF	TGTGCCAGCAGCCTGACAGGGAACGCCTACAATGAGCAGTTCTTC
TRBJ2-2	-	13	-	TRBV2	CASSERLAGELFF	TGTGCCAGCAGTGAAAGGTTGGCCGGGGAGCTGTTTTTT
TRBJ2-2	-	17	-	TRBV9	CASSVGGDGYGTGELFF	TGTGCCAGCAGCGTAGGGGGTGACGGGTATGGCACCGGGGAGCTGTTTTTT
TRBJ2-7	TRBD1	14	-	TRBV30	CAWTGTGGVYEQYF	TGTGCCTGGACCGGGACAGGGGGAGTCTACGAGCAGTACTTC
TRBJ2-1	TRBD2	14	-	TRBV6-5	CASSSGKPYNEQFF	TGTGCCAGCAGTAGCGGGAAGCCCTACAATGAGCAGTTCTTC
TRBJ1-3	-	14	few	TRBV4-1	CASSQTLSGNTIYF	TGCGCCAGCAGCCAAACTCTCTCTGGAAACACCATATATTTT
TRBJ2-7	TRBD2	16	-	TRBV4-1	CASSQEISGRSYEQYF	TGCGCCAGCAGCCAAGAAATTAGCGGGAGGTCCTACGAGCAGTACTTC
TRBJ2-7	-	14	-	TRBV4-1	CASSQDTTAYEQYF	TGCGCCAGCAGCCAAGATACGACAGCTTACGAGCAGTACTTC
TRBJ1-2	TRBD1	13	-	TRBV6-6	CASSSGTGYPNTF	TGTGCCAGCAGTTCCGGGACAGGGTACCCCAACACCTTC
TRBJ2-4	TRBD2	16	-	TRBV30	CAWGALAGLAKNIQYF	TGTGCCTGGGGTGCCTTAGCGGGCCTAGCCAAAAACATTCAGTACTTC
TRBJ2-7	-	13	-	TRBV28	CASSSGFPYEQYF	TGTGCCAGCAGTTCGGGCTTCCCCTACGAGCAGTACTTC
TRBJ1-5	TRBD1	13	-	TRBV27	CASSPTGNQPQHF	TGTGCCAGCAGCCCGACAGGGAATCAGCCCCAGCATTTT
TRBJ2-1	-	21	-	TRBV4-2	CASSQEGGGFVGASSYNEQFF	TGTGCCAGCAGCCAAGAGGGTGGGGGCTTTGTGGGAGCAAGCTCCTACAATGAGCAGTTCTTC
TRBJ2-1	-	12	-	TRBV2	CASSESGNEQFF	TGTGCCAGCAGTGAGTCCGGCAATGAGCAGTTCTTC
TRBJ2-3	TRBD2	19	-	TRBV7-9	CASSSDPLGRAGSTDTQYF	TGTGCCAGCAGCTCCGACCCTCTGGGGAGGGCAGGTAGCACAGATACGCAGTATTTT